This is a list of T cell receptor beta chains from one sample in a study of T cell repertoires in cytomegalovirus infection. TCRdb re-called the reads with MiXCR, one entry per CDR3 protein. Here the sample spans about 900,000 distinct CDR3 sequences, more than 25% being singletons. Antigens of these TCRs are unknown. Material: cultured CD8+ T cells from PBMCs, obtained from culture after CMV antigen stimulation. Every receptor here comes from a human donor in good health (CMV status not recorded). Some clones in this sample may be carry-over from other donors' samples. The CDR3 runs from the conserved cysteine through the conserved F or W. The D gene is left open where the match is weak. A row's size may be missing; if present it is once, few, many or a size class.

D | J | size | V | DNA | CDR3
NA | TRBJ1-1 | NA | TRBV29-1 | TGCAGCGCAGGGACTGCGGAAGCTTTCTTT | CSAGTAEAFF
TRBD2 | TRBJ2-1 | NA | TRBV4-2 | TGTGCCAGCAGCCAGTACCTCGGGGGGAGAGACAATGAGCAGTTCTTC | CASSQYLGGRDNEQFF
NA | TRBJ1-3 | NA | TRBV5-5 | TGTGCCAGCAGCTTGTACGCCTCTGGAAACACCATATATTTT | CASSLYASGNTIYF
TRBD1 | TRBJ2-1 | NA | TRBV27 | TGTGCCAGCAGTTGGGATGGGACAGGCTACAATGAGCAGTTCTTC | CASSWDGTGYNEQFF
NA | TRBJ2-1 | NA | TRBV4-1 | TGCGCCAGCAGCCAGATTCTCCCGGGACCCGAGCAGTTCTTC | CASSQILPGPEQFF
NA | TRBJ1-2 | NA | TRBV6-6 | TGTGCCACCACCCCATGGGAAACAACTAACTATGGCTACACCTTC | CATTPWETTNYGYTF
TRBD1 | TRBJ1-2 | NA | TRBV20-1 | TGCAGTGCTAGAGATAACAGGGGGCCAGGCTATGGCTACACCTTC | CSARDNRGPGYGYTF
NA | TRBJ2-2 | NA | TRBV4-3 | TGCGCCAGCAGCCTCCGTCCTCTAGCTACCGGGGAGCTGTTTTTT | CASSLRPLATGELFF
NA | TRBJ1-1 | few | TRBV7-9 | TGTGTCAGCAGCTTAGGCACGAACACTGAAGCTTTCTTT | CVSSLGTNTEAFF
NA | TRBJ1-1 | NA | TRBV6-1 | TGTGCCAGCAGTGATAAAGTGTACACTGAAGCTTTCTTT | CASSDKVYTEAFF
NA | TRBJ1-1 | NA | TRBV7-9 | TGTGCCAGCAGCTTAATGGAGCAACTGAACACTGAAGCTTTCTTT | CASSLMEQLNTEAFF
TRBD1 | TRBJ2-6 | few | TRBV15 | TGTGCCACCAGCAGAGATAGACAGGGAAGGGCCAACGTCCTGACTTTC | CATSRDRQGRANVLTF
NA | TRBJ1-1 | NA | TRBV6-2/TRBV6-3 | TGTGCCATCGCCGGGTCTCCACGTCCTGAAGCTTTCTTT | CAIAGSPRPEAFF
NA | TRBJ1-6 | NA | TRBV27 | TGTGCCAGCAGCCTCTGGTCAGCTGACTCCTATAATTCACCCCTCCACTTT | CASSLWSADSYNSPLHF
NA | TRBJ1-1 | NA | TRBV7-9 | TGTGCCAGCAGCTTAACAGTTCCGAACACTGAAGCTTTCTTT | CASSLTVPNTEAFF
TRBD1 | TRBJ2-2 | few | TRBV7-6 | TGTGCCAGCAGCTTTCAGGGGGTTGGCACCGGGGAGCTGTTTTTT | CASSFQGVGTGELFF
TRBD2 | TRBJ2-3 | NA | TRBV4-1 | TGCGCCAGCAGCCAAGAGGCGGGGGTCACAGATACGCAGTATTTT | CASSQEAGVTDTQYF
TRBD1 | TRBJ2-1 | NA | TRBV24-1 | TGTGCCACCAGTGGGACAGGTCTTAGGAATGAGCAGTTCTTC | CATSGTGLRNEQFF
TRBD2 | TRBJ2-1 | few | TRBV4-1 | TGCGCCAGCAGCCAAGATAGTCCAATGCTAGCGGGGGCCTACAATGAGCAGTTCTTC | CASSQDSPMLAGAYNEQFF
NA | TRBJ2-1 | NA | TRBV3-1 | TGTGCCAGCAGCCAAGTAGGGCTAGGGTTGGGTGAGCAGTTCTTC | CASSQVGLGLGEQFF